These 22 T cell receptor beta chains share one sample of origin, sequenced in a study of spatial heterogeneity in lung cancer. Time point defined: sample taken at primary tumor resection. From the 5' RACE reads, TCRdb called clonotypes with MiXCR, one entry per CDR3 protein. The profile shows about 1,900 distinct CDR3 sequences, roughly 13% of them singletons. Sequencing used normal lung tissue next to the tumor, obtained at surgery. These receptor sequences come from a female donor with early-stage non-small cell lung cancer.

This clonotype occurred many times. The rearrangement links TRBV29-1 to TRBJ2-2; TRBD2 aligns across 10 bases. The germline gives CDR1 SQVTM, CDR2 ANQGSEA. Germline trimming cut 6 bases from V and 1 base from J; bases unmatched to any gene: 2. This CDR3 region has 14 residues. In DNA form, the CDR3 reads TGCAGCGTATCTAGCGGGAGGAACACCGGGGAGCTGTTTTTT. Translated, it gives CSVSSGRNTGELFF.

This clonotype has ten or more counts. This chain links TRBV24-1 with TRBJ2-5; D may be TRBD1 (6 bases). Germline loops: CDR1 KGHDR, CDR2 SFDVKD. The CDR3 covers 13 residues. V was pared by 10 bases and J by 1 base, with 12 bases between. Written as DNA, the CDR3 is TGTGCCACGAAGCCCAGGGGCCAAGAGACCCAGTACTTC. Its protein product is CATKPRGQETQYF.

This clonotype appeared a few times. V gene TRBV7-6 combines with J gene TRBJ2-3; the match to TRBD2 covers 9 bases. Germline values: CDR1 SGHVS, CDR2 FNYEAQ. V was pared by 5 bases and J by 4 bases, with 7 bases of the junction left unmatched. The CDR3 runs 15 residues. The CDR3, as DNA: TGTGCCAGCAGCCCCCTAGCGGGGACTTCAGATACGCAGTATTTT. Protein: CASSPLAGTSDTQYF.

By share, this clonotype ranks as medium-sized (0.01 to 0.1%). The gene calls are TRBV28 and TRBJ1-5; a weak D match, TRBD1 (5 bases). The CDR3 loop spans 17 amino acids. The germline V gene has CDR1 MDHEN and CDR2 SYDVKM. V lost 3 bases to trimming and J lost 1 base, with 16 bases between them. The CDR3 coding sequence is TGTGCCAGCAGTTTGCCCTCGGGACTCGGAAGCAATCAGCCCCAGCATTTT. This sequence encodes CASSLPSGLGSNQPQHF.

This clonotype is medium-sized (0.01 to 0.1%) within its sample. V usage is TRBV5-4 and J usage is TRBJ2-7; 12 bases match TRBD2. Germline lookup yields CDR1 SGHNT and CDR2 YYREEE (reference sequence). The trim removed 0 bases at V and 4 bases at J, leaving 2 bases unmatched. This CDR3 contains 15 residues. CDR3 coding DNA: TGTGCCAGCAGCTTGGCCGGGACTAGCGGGTACGAGCAGTACTTC. This encodes CASSLAGTSGYEQYF.

Judged by abundance, this clonotype is medium-sized. V usage is TRBV5-5 and J usage is TRBJ2-7; perhaps TRBD1 as D (5 bases). The V and J ends lost 0 bases and 7 bases respectively, with 14 bases between them. The CDR3 loop spans 14 amino acids. Germline lookup yields CDR1 SGHKS and CDR2 YYEKEE (reference sequence). CDR3 region: CASSLEDTAGEQYF. The DNA of the CDR3 is TGTGCCAGCAGCTTGGAGGACACGGCTGGGGAGCAGTACTTC.

The gene calls are TRBV7-2 and TRBJ2-2; 11 nucleotides match TRBD2. Trimming took 1 base from V and 1 from J; bases not matched to a gene: 5. CDR1 is SGHTA and CDR2 is FQGNSA in the germline V gene. The CDR3 is 18 amino acids. The DNA of the CDR3 is TGTGCCAGCAGCTTAGTAAAGACTAGCGGGATGAACACCGGGGAGCTGTTTTTT. This translates into CASSLVKTSGMNTGELFF.

In this sample, this clonotype is medium-sized. The genes are TRBV6-1 and TRBJ2-1, with 7 bases lining up with TRBD2. Trimming cost V 0 bases and J 8 bases; bases outside gene matches: 13. Germline assignment: CDR1 MNHNS and CDR2 SASEGT. The CDR3 has 17 residues. CDR3 region: CASSEALLAGVSDEQFF. In DNA, the CDR3 is TGTGCCAGCAGTGAAGCGCTTCTGGCGGGAGTCTCCGATGAGCAGTTCTTC.

By share, this clonotype counts as medium-sized. This chain uses TRBV27 with TRBJ2-7, with D possibly TRBD2 on 7 matching bases. Germline V gene sequence: CDR1 MNHEY, CDR2 SMNVEV (reference sequence). V lost 5 bases and J 0 bases, leaving 20 bases between the germline ends. The CDR3 is made up of 17 amino acids. DNA of the CDR3: TGTGCCAGCAGTGGGATTAAGAGGGGGGGGAACTCCTACGAGCAGTACGTC. Translation: CASSGIKRGGNSYEQYV.

V usage is TRBV2 and J usage is TRBJ2-7; D not resolved. The CDR3 is 12 residues long. Germline V gene data show CDR1 as SNHLY and CDR2 as FYNNEI. V dropped 7 bases and J dropped 0 bases, with 7 bases sitting between them. The CDR3 DNA is TGTGCCAGCAAGCAGGTCTCCTACGAGCAGTACGTC. As protein: CASKQVSYEQYV.

The chain links TRBV7-9 to TRBJ1-1; D gene ambiguous. Germline V gene data show CDR1 as SEHNR and CDR2 as FQNEAQ (reference sequence). The CDR3 contains 13 residues. Trimming left V 4 bases short and J 4 bases short, with 10 bases between. The CDR3 region is CASSSWPVTEAFF. The DNA of the CDR3 is TGTGCCAGCAGCTCGTGGCCGGTCACTGAAGCTTTCTTT.

This clonotype is labeled medium-sized (0.01 to 0.1%). The chain employs TRBV6-2 or TRBV6-3 and TRBJ2-1; no firm D call. The CDR3 loop spans 15 amino acids. V gave up 5 bases and J gave up 7 bases, with 18 bases separating them. Per germline, CDR1 MNHEY and CDR2 SVGEGT. The CDR3 loop is CASSPGLPLANEQFF. The CDR3 DNA is TGTGCCAGCAGTCCCGGTTTACCCTTGGCGAATGAGCAGTTCTTC.

This clonotype showed up many times. This CDR3 is CASSLALAGGFTDTQYF. CDR3 DNA sequence: TGCGCCAGCAGCTTGGCACTAGCGGGAGGATTCACAGATACGCAGTATTTT. The rearrangement links TRBV5-1 to TRBJ2-3, with 12 positions matching TRBD2. The CDR3 consists of 17 residues. Per the germline V gene, CDR1 is SGHRS and CDR2 is YFSETQ. V was pared by 0 bases and J by 2 bases, with 4 bases of the junction left unmatched.

This clonotype qualifies as medium-sized (0.01 to 0.1%). The chain recombines TRBV7-2 with TRBJ2-6; no clear D. Germline CDR1 SGHTA, CDR2 FQGNSA. V lost 5 bases and J 2 bases, leaving 13 bases between the germline ends. This CDR3 contains 16 residues. CDR3 coding DNA: TGTGCCAGCAGCCCGAAAAGCTGGCCTGGGGCCAACGTCCTGACTTTC. As protein: CASSPKSWPGANVLTF.

This clonotype is labeled as medium-sized. This chain connects TRBV9 to TRBJ2-7; no reliable D call. Germline V gene sequence: CDR1 SGDLS, CDR2 YYNGEE. V lost 0 bases, J lost 3 bases, and 7 bases lay in between. The CDR3 spans 13 residues. The CDR3 reads CASSVEQNYEQYF. For the CDR3, the DNA is TGTGCCAGCAGCGTAGAACAGAACTACGAGCAGTACTTC.

Judged by abundance, this clonotype is medium-sized. V usage is TRBV20-1 and J usage is TRBJ2-1; 7 bases agree with TRBD2. V lost 3 bases to trimming and J lost 9 bases; unmatched junction nucleotides: 5. The CDR3 length is 12 residues. In germline, CDR1 is DFQATT, CDR2 SNEGSKA (reference sequence). The CDR3 reads CSASGRNGEQFF. In DNA, the CDR3 is TGCAGTGCTAGCGGGAGGAACGGTGAGCAGTTCTTC.

This clonotype occurred many times. The V call is TRBV30, the J call TRBJ1-5, with 10 positions matching TRBD1. The CDR3 sequence is 16 residues long. CDR1 is GTSNPN, CDR2 SVGIG, per germline (reference sequence). Germline trimming cut 2 bases from V and 4 bases from J; bases unmatched to any gene: 8. The CDR3 loop is CAWSTHRGQGNQPQHF. The CDR3 bases are TGTGCCTGGAGTACGCATCGGGGACAGGGGAATCAGCCCCAGCATTTT.

This clonotype was observed at least ten times. This chain joins TRBV29-1 and TRBJ2-3, with TRBD2 identical over 11 bases. This CDR3 is 14 amino acids long. Germline CDR1 is SQVTM and CDR2 is ANQGSEA. The junction had 5 bases not matched to a gene; V was cut back by 6 bases and J by 3 bases. In DNA, the CDR3 is TGCAGCGTCGAGACTAGCGGGATTACAGATACGCAGTATTTT. Protein: CSVETSGITDTQYF.

This clonotype is medium-sized. This chain uses TRBV7-8 with TRBJ2-1, with D perhaps matching TRBD1 (6 bases). Germline CDR1 reads SGHVS; CDR2 reads FQNEAQ. V gave up 5 bases and J gave up 0 bases, with 11 bases separating them. This CDR3 spans 15 amino acids. The CDR3 reads CASSPLGGSYNEQFF. Here the CDR3 DNA reads TGTGCCAGCAGCCCCCTAGGGGGCTCCTACAATGAGCAGTTCTTC.

Relative to its sample, this clonotype is medium-sized. The J gene is TRBJ2-7, the V gene TRBV5-1, with D maybe TRBD1 (5 bases). Trimming removed 0 bases from V and 5 bases from J, with 9 bases in between. The length of the CDR3 is 13 residues. Germline CDR1 is SGHRS and CDR2 is YFSETQ. The CDR3 DNA follows: TGCGCCAGCAGCTTGGATGGGGCAGACGAGCAGTACTTC. Encoded protein: CASSLDGADEQYF.

This clonotype is medium-sized within its sample. J is TRBJ2-1 and V is TRBV2; D possibly corresponds to TRBD2 (7 bases). From germline, CDR1 is SNHLY and CDR2 FYNNEI. Trimming left V 4 bases short and J 6 bases short, with 16 bases between. CDR3 length: 15 residues. The CDR3 reads CASSGVGGGGNEQFF. The CDR3 nucleotides read TGTGCCAGCAGTGGTGTTGGGGGAGGGGGCAATGAGCAGTTCTTC.

In its sample, this clonotype was seen many times. V gene TRBV4-1 combines with J gene TRBJ2-3; maybe TRBD1 (6 bases). Trimming took off 1 base at V and 0 bases at J, with 8 bases between the two ends. The CDR3 has 15 amino acids. In germline, CDR1 is MGHRA, CDR2 YSYEKL. In DNA form, the CDR3 reads TGCGCCAGCAGCCAAGTAAGGGGGAGCACAGATACGCAGTATTTT. Protein sequence: CASSQVRGSTDTQYF.